This TCR beta chain was identified in a study of blood T cell repertoires in COVID-19. Study-level information: Samples taken during acute and convalescent COVID-19 were collected in the United States, Italy and Spain. In each case, the material was cDNA or gDNA derived from T cells, B-cell-depleted T cells, or PBMCs.

Profiled with immunoSEQ multiplex PCR; TCRdb holds only in-frame clones, not every one. The sample holds roughly 200,000 clones; roughly 87% are singletons and the top ten take roughly 12%. V was cut by 9 bases and J by 2 bases, with 7 bases left in between. The CDR3 length is 12 residues. The germline V gene encodes CDR1 KGHDR and CDR2 SFDVKD. V and J are TRBV24-1 and TRBJ2-1, with D possibly being TRBD1 (5 bases). This receptor was obtained from a woman between 18 and 29 years old who had recovered from COVID-19. Sequenced: peripheral blood. For the CDR3, the DNA is TGTGCCACCGAGACAGCCTACAATGAGCAGTTCTTC. Translated, it gives CATETAYNEQFF.